This T cell receptor (beta chain) was recorded in a study of control samples from healthy donors and cancer patients. Germline assignment: CDR1 GTSNPN and CDR2 SVGIG (reference sequence). V dropped 3 bases and J dropped 2 bases, with 5 bases sitting between them. The CDR3 consists of 11 residues. The table came from immunoSEQ multiplex PCR; TCRdb's copy has only in-frame clones and leaves some out. The table has fewer than 200,000 clones, over 85% seen once. This TCR derives from a woman aged 55-69 years in good health. The chain carries TRBV30 and TRBJ2-7; the D is unclear. The sample was blood. The DNA of the CDR3 is TGTGCCTGGAGAACGGCCTACGAGCAGTACTTC. Translated, it gives CAWRTAYEQYF.